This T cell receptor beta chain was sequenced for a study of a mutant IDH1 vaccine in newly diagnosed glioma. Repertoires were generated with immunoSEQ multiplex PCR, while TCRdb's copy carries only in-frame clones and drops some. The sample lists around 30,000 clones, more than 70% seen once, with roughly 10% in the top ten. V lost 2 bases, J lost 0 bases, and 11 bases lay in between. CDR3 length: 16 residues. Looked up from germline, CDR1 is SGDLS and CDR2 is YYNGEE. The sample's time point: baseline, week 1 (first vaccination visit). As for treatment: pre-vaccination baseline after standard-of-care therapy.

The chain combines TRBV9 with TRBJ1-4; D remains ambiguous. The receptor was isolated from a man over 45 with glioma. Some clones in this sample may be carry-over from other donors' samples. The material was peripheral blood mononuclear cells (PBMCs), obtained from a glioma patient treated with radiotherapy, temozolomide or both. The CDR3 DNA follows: TGTGCCAGCAGCGTCTCAGGAGATGCAACTAATGAAAAACTGTTTTTT. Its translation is CASSVSGDATNEKLFF.